This T cell receptor beta chain was recovered during a study of blood T cell repertoires in COVID-19. At the level of the study: Acute and convalescent COVID-19 specimens originated in the United States, Italy and Spain.

CDR1 and CDR2 from the germline V gene are SGHAT and FQNNGV. The CDR3 length is 13 residues. Generated by immunoSEQ multiplex PCR, the TCRdb table keeps only in-frame clones and is missing some. The table lists 110,000 to 150,000 clones, approximately 86% of them singletons. This chain links TRBV11-2 with TRBJ2-2; D might be TRBD1 (6 bases). Sequenced: peripheral blood. This TCR derives from an older woman with acute or convalescent COVID-19. The CDR3 nucleotides read TGTGCTGGACAGCCGAAAGGTATCGGGGAGCTGTTTTTT. It codes for CAGQPKGIGELFF.